There are a few counts of the clone carrying this T cell receptor beta chain. The CDR3 consists of 16 residues. The ends lost 5 bases at V and 0 bases at J; junction bases unmatched: 8. CDR1 and CDR2 from the germline V gene are SGHVS and FQNEAQ. The sample belongs to a study of patients and donors after allogeneic stem cell transplantation. TCRdb passed the RT-PCR reads through MiXCR, listing each CDR3 protein once. The sample carries roughly 960,000 distinct CDR3 sequences, 18% recorded once. The sample comprised blood, either unsorted or a sorted T cell fraction (not recorded which). The sequence came from a human donor who was either an allogeneic HSCT recipient or a stem cell or donor lymphocyte infusion donor (not recorded which). It is not recorded whose cells these are; they may come from a transplant donor. The chain recombines TRBV7-8 with TRBJ2-7; 9 bases line up with TRBD2. CDR3 sequence reads: CASSIRAGGSSYEQYF. Written as DNA, the CDR3 is TGTGCCAGCAGCATCCGAGCGGGAGGAAGCTCCTACGAGCAGTACTTC.